This paragraph covers one TCR beta chain sequence. The antigen is unknown. Trimming shortened V by 5 bases and J by 5 bases, and 13 bases separated the two germline ends. CDR1 is SEHNR and CDR2 is FQNEAQ in the germline V gene (reference sequence). This CDR3 has 14 amino acids. Primers included in the PCR were 60 Vbeta and 13 Jbeta primers. Methods used by the authors: The count from a later analysis was tens of millions of unique TCR beta chains, some 10 million of them shared. Clones were sequenced by immunoSEQ multiplex PCR, and TCRdb holds only the in-frame ones, with some missing. The V and J calls and clone size are taken from that table; D and trimming were inferred from the DNA. The sample contains 150,000 to 200,000 clones, roughly 80% of which appear only once. The data were obtained in a study of cytomegalovirus exposure and HLA in healthy donors. Notes on the study in general: Most of the TCR beta V segments (in an earlier analysis) were productive either about 87% or about 30% of the time. HLA-A and HLA-B allele assignments for most subjects were reportedly predicted accurately using TCR beta sequences.

The TCR originated in a man aged 18 to 30 in good health and CMV-seronegative. The chain couples TRBV7-9 to TRBJ1-5; the D gene is possibly TRBD1 (5 bases). Sequencing was performed on PBMCs. CDR3 bases: TGTGCCAGCAGCCTTGGACAAGGCGATCAGCCCCAGCATTTT. It translates to CASSLGQGDQPQHF.